One and the same sample provided the 7 T cell receptor beta chains below, sequenced in a study of T cells in localized non-small cell lung cancer. TCRdb's table, derived via immunoSEQ multiplex PCR, lists solely in-frame clones and lacks some. The sample has about 15,000 clones, around 81% seen once. The sample in question was peripheral blood, obtained before any cancer treatment. The receptors were sampled from a female donor older than 55 with stage I squamous cell lung carcinoma.

This chain joins TRBV5-1 and TRBJ1-2, with TRBD1 as a possible D gene (5 bases). The CDR3 is made up of 18 amino acids. CDR1 is SGHRS, CDR2 YFSETQ, per germline. Trimming took 4 bases from V and 2 from J, leaving 24 bases between them. The CDR3 region is CASSPLWGTTQGNYGYTF. The CDR3 nucleotides are TGCGCCAGCAGCCCTTTGTGGGGGACTACCCAGGGAAACTATGGCTACACCTTC. Full variable domain (remainder filled in from reference TRBV5-1 and TRBJ1-2): KAGVTQTPRYLIKTRGQQVTLSCSPISGHRSVSWYQQTPGQGLQFLFEYFSETQRNKGNFPGRFSGRQFSNSRSEMNVSTLELGDSALYLCASSPLWGTTQGNYGYTFGSGTRLTVV.

This clone was seen just once. V usage is TRBV18 and J usage is TRBJ2-7, with 7 bases that match TRBD1. The trim removed 1 base at V and 1 base at J, leaving 7 bases unmatched. Per the germline V gene, CDR1 is KGHSH and CDR2 is LQKENI. The CDR3 runs to 16 residues. The CDR3 DNA follows: TGTGCCAGCTCACCACTAGGGGGCGACAAATCCTACGAGCAGTACTTC. This codes for CASSPLGGDKSYEQYF.

The chain uses TRBV5-1 and TRBJ2-7; 11 bases match TRBD1. The germline V gene has CDR1 SGHRS and CDR2 YFSETQ. The CDR3 runs 16 residues. The junction had 6 bases not matched to a gene; V was cut back by 0 bases and J by 4 bases. The CDR3 here is CASSLARTGGSYEQYF. As DNA, the CDR3 is TGCGCCAGCAGCTTGGCCCGGACAGGGGGCAGTTACGAGCAGTACTTC.

The chain carries TRBV6-4 and TRBJ2-1; the D gene is possibly TRBD1 (5 bases). This CDR3 has 13 residues. The germline V gene encodes CDR1 MRHNA and CDR2 SNTAGT. Trimming cost V 4 bases and J 9 bases, with 13 bases left between them. The CDR3 loop is CASSAERGGEQFF. The CDR3 DNA follows: TGTGCCAGCAGTGCGGAAAGGGGTGGTGAGCAGTTCTTC.

This chain connects TRBV11-3 to TRBJ2-2; D gene ambiguous. Germline V gene data show CDR1 as SGHNT and CDR2 as YENEEA. The CDR3 length is 15 residues. Trimming removed 1 base at V and 5 bases at J, with 11 bases between. The DNA of the CDR3 is TGTGCCAGCAGCTTAGGTGGGGTGAATACCGGGGAGCTGTTTTTT. This encodes CASSLGGVNTGELFF.

Turning to this clone: The germline gene is not matched at one end of the junction; a read error may be the cause. This chain uses TRBV4-3 with TRBJ2-5, with 10 bases aligning to TRBD2. In germline, CDR1 is LGHNA, CDR2 YSLEER. This CDR3 is built from 13 residues. The CDR3 loop is CASSQRAGGPPDF. The CDR3 nucleotides are TGCGCCAGCAGCCAACGAGCGGGAGGGCCACCTGACTTC.

Of note for this clone: This sample includes further DNA sequences coding for the same CDR3. V and J are TRBV2 and TRBJ1-5; D gene ambiguous. Germline V gene sequence: CDR1 SNHLY, CDR2 FYNNEI. The CDR3 is 14 amino acids. With 8 bases removed from V and 2 bases from J, the gap between germline ends came to 13 bases. The CDR3 here is CASSPERGNQPQHF. The CDR3 DNA follows: TGTGCCAGCTCCCCCGAAAGGGGCAATCAGCCCCAGCATTTT.